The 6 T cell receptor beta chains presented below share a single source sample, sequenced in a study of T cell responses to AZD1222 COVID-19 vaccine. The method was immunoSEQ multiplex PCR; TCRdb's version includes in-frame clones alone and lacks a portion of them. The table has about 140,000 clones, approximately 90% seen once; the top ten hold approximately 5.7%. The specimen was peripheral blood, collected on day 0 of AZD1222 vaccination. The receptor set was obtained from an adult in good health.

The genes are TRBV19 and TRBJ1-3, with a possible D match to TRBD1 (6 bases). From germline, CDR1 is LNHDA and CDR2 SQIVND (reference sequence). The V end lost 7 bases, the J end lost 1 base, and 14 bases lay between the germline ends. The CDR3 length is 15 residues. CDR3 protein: CASITTGTSGNTIYF. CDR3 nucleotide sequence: TGTGCCAGTATAACGACAGGAACTTCTGGAAACACCATATATTTT.

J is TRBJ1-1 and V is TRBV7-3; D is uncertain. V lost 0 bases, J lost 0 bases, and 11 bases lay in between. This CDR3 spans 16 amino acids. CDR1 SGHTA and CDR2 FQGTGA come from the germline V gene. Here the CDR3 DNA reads TGTGCCAGCAGCTTAACCCCCCAGACCATGAACACTGAAGCTTTCTTT. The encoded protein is CASSLTPQTMNTEAFF.

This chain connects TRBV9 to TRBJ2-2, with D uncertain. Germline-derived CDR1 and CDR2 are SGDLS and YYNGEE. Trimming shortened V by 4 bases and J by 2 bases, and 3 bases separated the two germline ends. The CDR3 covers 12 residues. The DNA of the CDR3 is TGTGCCAGCAGCCGTAACACCGGGGAGCTGTTTTTT. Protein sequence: CASSRNTGELFF.

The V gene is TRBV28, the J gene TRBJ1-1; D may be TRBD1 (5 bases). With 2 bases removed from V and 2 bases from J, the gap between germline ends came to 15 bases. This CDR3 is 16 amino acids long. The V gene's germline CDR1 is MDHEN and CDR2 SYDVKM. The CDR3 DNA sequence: TGTGCCAGCAGTTTACAGGGAAGGCTAAGTAACACTGAAGCTTTCTTT. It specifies CASSLQGRLSNTEAFF.

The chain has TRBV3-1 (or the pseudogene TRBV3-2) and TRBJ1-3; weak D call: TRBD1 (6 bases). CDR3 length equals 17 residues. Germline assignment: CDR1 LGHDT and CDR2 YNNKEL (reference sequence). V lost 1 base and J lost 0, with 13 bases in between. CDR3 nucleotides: TGTGCCAGCAGCCAAGTTCGAACAGGGTCCTCTGGAAACACCATATATTTT. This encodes CASSQVRTGSSGNTIYF.

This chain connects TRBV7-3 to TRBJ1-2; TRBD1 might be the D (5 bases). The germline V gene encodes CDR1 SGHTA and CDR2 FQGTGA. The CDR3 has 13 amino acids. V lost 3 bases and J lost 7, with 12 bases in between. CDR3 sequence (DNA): TGTGCCAGCAGCTTCGAGGGGAGGGGTGGCTACACCTTC. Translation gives CASSFEGRGGYTF.